The T cell receptor beta chain described here comes from a study of cytomegalovirus exposure and HLA in healthy donors. Study-wide results and limits: V segments that were indistinguishable, TRBV6-2 and TRBV6-3 among them, were omitted from analysis. Analyses of presence and absence presupposed an approximately uniform sequencing depth across donors. While the bulk of TCR sequences proved rare, some public TCRs turned up in many donors.

A word on this clone: Its specificity is unknown.

Primers for the PCR totalled 60 Vbeta and 13 Jbeta. Generated by immunoSEQ multiplex PCR, the TCRdb table keeps only in-frame clones and is missing some. The table shows some 100,000 clones, with roughly four fifths occurring only once. This CDR3 has 15 residues. Germline V gene lookup returns CDR1 LGHNA and CDR2 YNFKEQ. V was cut by 1 base and J by 3 bases, with 13 bases left in between. Each donor was nominally healthy when sampled (though unrecorded immune exposures were likely). The rearrangement joins TRBV4-2 to TRBJ2-7; D is perhaps TRBD2 (7 bases). This TCR was sampled from a man aged 45-60 years in good health and CMV-seronegative. The sequenced material came from PBMCs. In DNA, the CDR3 is TGTGCCAGCAGCCAAGCCGTGGGGGGGCACTACGAGCAGTACTTC. Translating it yields CASSQAVGGHYEQYF.